The rows below give T cell receptor beta chains drawn from one sample of a study of blood T cell repertoires in COVID-19. Generated by immunoSEQ multiplex PCR, the TCRdb table keeps only in-frame clones and is missing some. The profile shows 350,000 to 450,000 clones, approximately 93% of them singletons. Sequencing used PBMCs or T cells enriched from blood (not recorded which). The source of these receptors is a woman aged 40 to 49 who had been exposed to COVID-19. The CDR3 runs from the conserved cysteine through the conserved F or W. The D gene is left open where the match is weak. Clone size is stated in some rows and not others, as once, few, many or a class when expanded.

TRBV14	TRBJ1-5	-	once	TGTGCCAGCAGCCCGTCGAGGGGAGGGGCCCAGCATTTT	CASSPSRGGAQHF
TRBV7-6	TRBJ2-6	TRBD1	-	TGTGCCAGCAGCTCAGGGACAGGACCAACCAACGTCCTGACTTTC	CASSSGTGPTNVLTF
TRBV27	TRBJ1-5	-	-	TGTGCCAGCAGTCCCTATCGGACATATAGCAATCAGCCCCAGCATTTT	CASSPYRTYSNQPQHF
TRBV30	TRBJ1-2	TRBD1	-	TGTGCCTGGAGTGGGGACAGGTTATATGGCTACACCTTC	CAWSGDRLYGYTF
TRBV5-1	TRBJ1-2	TRBD1	-	TGCGCCAGCAGCCCACAGGGGCTTGCTGGCTACACCTTC	CASSPQGLAGYTF
TRBV27	TRBJ1-2	-	-	TGTGCCAGCAGTTTGACCCCTCGGTCAGGGTCGTCTTATGGCTACACCTTC	CASSLTPRSGSSYGYTF
TRBV27	TRBJ1-4	-	-	TGTGCCAGCAGCAGGGCAACTAATGAAAAACTGTTTTTT	CASSRATNEKLFF
TRBV12-3/TRBV12-4	TRBJ1-6	TRBD1	-	TGTGCCAGCAGACAGGGGCAGGATTCACCCCTCCACTTT	CASRQGQDSPLHF
TRBV7-8	TRBJ2-1	TRBD2	once	TGTGCCAGCAGCTTGACTAGCGGCCGGAGCAATGAGCAGTTCTTC	CASSLTSGRSNEQFF
TRBV5-4	TRBJ1-1	-	-	TGTGCCAGCAGCTCTCCCCAGGGGAACACTGAAGCTTTCTTT	CASSSPQGNTEAFF
TRBV24-1	TRBJ1-2	-	-	TGTGCCACCAGTGATCCCAGGGGTCGTCTATATGGCTACACCTTC	CATSDPRGRLYGYTF
TRBV6-2/TRBV6-3	TRBJ2-2	-	-	TGTGCCAGCAGTAGTCACAGCTCAGGATTTTTCACCGGGGAGCTGTTTTTT	CASSSHSSGFFTGELFF
TRBV5-4	TRBJ1-1	-	-	TGTGCCAGCAGCTTGGGAGGAGGGAGTTGGACTGAAGCTTTCTTT	CASSLGGGSWTEAFF
TRBV19	TRBJ1-1	-	-	TGTGCCAGTAGTATATCTGGGCTAGGACAACCCGGAGGGGAAGCTTTCTTT	CASSISGLGQPGGEAFF
TRBV20-1	TRBJ1-5	TRBD1	-	TGCAGTGCTAGTAACGGGGACAGTGGCAATCAGCCCCAGCATTTT	CSASNGDSGNQPQHF
TRBV13	TRBJ2-1	TRBD2	-	TGTGCCAGCAGCTTAGGCCTAGCGGGAACGGTATACAATGAGCAGTTCTTC	CASSLGLAGTVYNEQFF
TRBV7-8	TRBJ2-6	TRBD1	once	TGTGCCAGCAGCTTAGGGACAGGGAGCTCTGGGGCCAACGTCCTGACTTTC	CASSLGTGSSGANVLTF
TRBV10-3	TRBJ1-2	TRBD1	-	TGTGCCATCAGTGACTGGACAGGAGACTATGGCTACACCTTC	CAISDWTGDYGYTF
TRBV23-1	TRBJ2-7	-	-	TGCGCCAGCAGTCAATCGGGGGGTAGCTACGAGCAGTACTTC	CASSQSGGSYEQYF
TRBV6-2/TRBV6-3	TRBJ1-5	-	-	TGTGCCAGCAGTTTTAGTGGCAATCAGCCCCAGCATTTT	CASSFSGNQPQHF
TRBV7-9	TRBJ1-1	-	few	TGTGCCAGCAGCCCCCCCGGGGGGCGGGACACTGAAGCTTTCTTT	CASSPPGGRDTEAFF
TRBV18	TRBJ1-4	-	-	TGTGCCAGCTCACCCACACGTGCGCGCGGAGTGGTAAATGAAAAACTGTTTTTT	CASSPTRARGVVNEKLFF